One sample yielded the 15 T cell receptor beta chains listed below, sequenced in a study of blood T cell repertoires in COVID-19. Assay used: immunoSEQ multiplex PCR; TCRdb lists only in-frame clones, some missing. The sample has some 700,000 clones; about nine tenths are singletons. Material: peripheral blood. The origin of the receptors is a young woman with acute or convalescent COVID-19.

The V and J genes are TRBV7-9 and TRBJ2-5; D is undetermined. Trimming pared 3 bases from V and 5 bases from J, leaving 13 bases between. There are 14 residues in the CDR3. Germline values: CDR1 SEHNR, CDR2 FQNEAQ (reference sequence). CDR3 in amino acids: CASSLGYSRETQYF. The CDR3 coding sequence is TGTGCCAGCAGCTTGGGTTACAGCCGGGAGACCCAGTACTTC.

V is TRBV18 and J is TRBJ1-6, with TRBD1 matching 8 bases. The germline gives CDR1 KGHSH, CDR2 LQKENI. The CDR3 contains 15 residues. Germline trimming cut 3 bases from V and 9 bases from J; bases unmatched to any gene: 7. CDR3 protein: CASSPLDRDASPLHF. Here the CDR3 DNA reads TGTGCCAGCTCACCGTTGGACAGGGACGCTTCACCCCTCCACTTT.

The V and J genes are TRBV2 and TRBJ1-1, with D perhaps matching TRBD1 (6 bases). V was trimmed by 7 bases and J by 6 bases, leaving 15 bases between them. CDR1 is SNHLY, CDR2 FYNNEI, per germline. The CDR3 contains 13 residues. CDR3 sequence (DNA): TGTGCCAGCACCCCCCTAGAGGGGGCTGAAGCTTTCTTT. Its protein is CASTPLEGAEAFF.

The gene calls are TRBV9 and TRBJ2-6; D may be TRBD2 (6 bases). This CDR3 comprises 13 residues. Trimming stripped 7 bases from V and 1 base from J, with 6 bases between. In germline, CDR1 is SGDLS, CDR2 YYNGEE. CDR3 region: CASRGSGANVLTF. The CDR3 region has the DNA TGTGCCAGCCGGGGGTCTGGGGCCAACGTCCTGACTTTC.

The chain couples TRBV10-2 to TRBJ1-1, with D tentatively TRBD1 (6 bases). This CDR3 comprises 17 residues. The ends were cut back, 6 bases at V and 2 bases at J, with 22 bases in the middle. Per the germline V gene, CDR1 is WSHSY and CDR2 is SAAADI. The CDR3 nucleotides read TGCGCCAGCAGGAACAGGGCTCTCCCCTTTTTAAACACTGAAGCTTTCTTT. Protein: CASRNRALPFLNTEAFF.

This clone was detected only a few times. The rearrangement uses TRBV9 and TRBJ1-1; TRBD1 matches 7 bases. V was pared by 4 bases and J by 1 base, with 10 bases of the junction left unmatched. Looked up from germline, CDR1 is SGDLS and CDR2 is YYNGEE. The CDR3 loop spans 16 amino acids. The CDR3 sequence: CASSTSPGTANTEAFF. CDR3 bases: TGTGCCAGCAGCACGAGCCCCGGGACAGCGAACACTGAAGCTTTCTTT.

This chain joins TRBV7-3 and TRBJ2-1, with TRBD2 matching 13 bases. The junction had 4 bases not matched to a gene; V was cut back by 5 bases and J by 0 bases. From germline, CDR1 is SGHTA and CDR2 FQGTGA. This CDR3 is 17 amino acids long. CDR3 in amino acids: CASSPTSGGGSYNEQFF. The CDR3 DNA reads as TGTGCCAGCAGCCCCACTAGCGGGGGGGGCTCCTACAATGAGCAGTTCTTC.

This chain uses TRBV18 with TRBJ1-1, with 8 bases that match TRBD1. The CDR3 length is 14 residues. The trim removed 4 bases at V and 4 bases at J, leaving 5 bases unmatched. Germline CDR1 is KGHSH and CDR2 is LQKENI. The CDR3 region has the DNA TGTGCCAGCTCACTTGGGACAGGAACCACTGAAGCTTTCTTT. Translated: CASSLGTGTTEAFF.

The chain carries TRBV5-6 and TRBJ1-1, with D perhaps TRBD1 (5 bases). Per germline, CDR1 SGHDT and CDR2 YYEEEE. Trimming took 0 bases from V and 6 from J, leaving 9 bases between them. The CDR3 totals 13 residues. CDR3 region: CASSLVGQAEAFF. The CDR3 nucleotides are TGTGCCAGCAGCTTGGTGGGGCAGGCTGAAGCTTTCTTT.

The chain is built from TRBV7-8 and TRBJ1-2; 8 bases line up with TRBD1. Germline V gene lookup returns CDR1 SGHVS and CDR2 FQNEAQ. The V segment lost 2 bases and the J segment 4 bases; nucleotides outside the gene matches: 3. The CDR3 has 14 residues. CDR3 in DNA: TGTGCCAGCAGCTTAAACAGGGGGGGCTATGGCTACACCTTC. Translating gives CASSLNRGGYGYTF.

The J gene is TRBJ1-1, the V gene TRBV6-5; 10 positions agree with TRBD1. The CDR3 runs 14 residues. Germline lookup yields CDR1 MNHEY and CDR2 SVGAGI. The J segment lost 11 bases and the V segment lost 4 bases, leaving 10 bases of the junction unmatched. CDR3 nucleotides: TGTGCCAGCAGTTCTCCGGGGACAGGGGTGTACGCTTTCTTT. It codes for CASSSPGTGVYAFF.

For the CDR3, the DNA is TGTGCCAGCACCATAGGGGGCACTGAAGCTTTCTTT. It specifies CASTIGGTEAFF. The chain is built from TRBV12-3 or TRBV12-4 and TRBJ1-1; TRBD1 might be the D (6 bases). The ends were cut back, 7 bases at V and 4 bases at J, with 10 bases in the middle. This CDR3 spans 12 amino acids.

The V and J genes are TRBV29-1 and TRBJ1-5, with D unclear. The V gene lost 6 bases and the J gene lost 4 bases, with 16 bases spanning the gap. This CDR3 has 14 amino acids. The germline CDR1 and CDR2 sequences are SQVTM and ANQGSEA. The CDR3 sequence is CSVKTNPRNQPQHF. CDR3 in DNA: TGCAGCGTGAAGACTAACCCAAGGAATCAGCCCCAGCATTTT.

This clone appeared a single time. The CDR3 is CASSLLGGRGHTEAFF. DNA of the CDR3: TGTGCCAGCAGCCTCCTGGGCGGGCGGGGACACACTGAAGCTTTCTTT. V and J are TRBV7-3 and TRBJ1-1, with D tentatively TRBD1 (5 bases). V dropped 5 bases and J dropped 3 bases, with 19 bases sitting between them. The CDR3 consists of 16 residues. The V gene's germline CDR1 is SGHTA and CDR2 FQGTGA.

The chain has TRBV7-2 and TRBJ1-2, with TRBD1 matching 9 bases. The junction had 7 bases not matched to a gene; V was cut back by 3 bases and J by 8 bases. This CDR3 is 14 amino acids long. From germline, CDR1 is SGHTA and CDR2 FQGNSA. The CDR3 sequence: CASSLTGGRSGYTF. DNA of the CDR3: TGTGCCAGCAGCTTGACAGGGGGTCGTTCGGGCTACACCTTC.